The 6 T cell receptor beta chains presented below share a single source sample, sequenced in a study of early T cells in non-severe SARS-CoV-2 infection. TCRdb ran MiXCR on the 5' RACE reads and lists one entry per CDR3 protein. Here the sample spans more than 60,000 distinct CDR3 sequences, more than 10% being singletons. The sample here was whole blood, taken at baseline. Receptors were obtained from an adult who was a healthcare worker with PCR-confirmed SARS-CoV-2 infection or an uninfected control (not recorded which). The donor label of this sample is uncertain.

This clonotype has just a few counts. The V call is TRBV6-1, the J call TRBJ2-7; D ambiguous. Germline CDR1 is MNHNS and CDR2 is SASEGT. Trimming took 1 base from V and 8 from J, leaving 12 bases between them. The CDR3 totals 13 residues. Written as DNA, the CDR3 is TGTGCCAGCAGTGAAGAAGGAACCAAACAGCAGTACGTC. Translated, it gives CASSEEGTKQQYV.

This clonotype was detected a few times. The chain is built from TRBV7-9 and TRBJ1-3, with D unclear. Per the germline V gene, CDR1 is SEHNR and CDR2 is FQNEAQ (reference sequence). Trimming cost V 4 bases and J 0 bases, with 13 bases left between them. The CDR3 contains 16 residues. CDR3 nucleotides: TGTGCCAGCAGCTCCCAAGCGTCCTTCTCTGGAAACACCATATATTTT. This encodes CASSSQASFSGNTIYF.

This clonotype was seen at least ten times. The chain's CDR3 is CASSLSSGVETQYF. For the CDR3, the DNA is TGTGCCAGCAGTTTGTCTAGCGGGGTAGAGACCCAGTACTTC. This chain joins TRBV27 and TRBJ2-5; 9 positions agree with TRBD2. The CDR3 is made up of 14 amino acids. Germline-derived CDR1 and CDR2 are MNHEY and SMNVEV (reference sequence). Unmatched junction bases numbered 3, after V lost 3 bases and J lost 4 bases.

There are a few counts of this clonotype. V usage is TRBV7-6 and J usage is TRBJ2-2, with 10 bases matching TRBD1. Germline V gene sequence: CDR1 SGHVS, CDR2 FNYEAQ. Trimming cost V 1 base and J 6 bases; bases outside gene matches: 14. The CDR3 is 19 amino acids. The CDR3 reads CASSLESRAGQGFPGELFF. The DNA of the CDR3 is TGTGCCAGCAGCTTAGAAAGTAGAGCGGGACAGGGGTTCCCCGGGGAGCTGTTTTTT.

This clonotype has ten or more counts. This sequence joins TRBV10-3 and TRBJ2-1; D gene unclear. Germline CDR1 reads ENHRY; CDR2 reads SYGVKD. The V end was cut by 2 bases, the J end by 15 bases, with 14 bases between. The CDR3 covers 12 residues. CDR3 sequence: CAISEGDGDPFF. In DNA, the CDR3 is TGTGCCATCAGTGAGGGAGATGGCGATCCGTTCTTC.

This clonotype has just a few counts. The genes are TRBV7-2 and TRBJ2-5; TRBD2 is a possible D gene (5 bases). Germline loops: CDR1 SGHTA, CDR2 FQGNSA. This CDR3 has 14 residues. V gave up 2 bases and J gave up 5 bases, with 12 bases separating them. The CDR3 DNA reads as TGTGCCAGCAGCTTATTCGGGAATTCGGAGACCCAGTACTTC. Its protein is CASSLFGNSETQYF.